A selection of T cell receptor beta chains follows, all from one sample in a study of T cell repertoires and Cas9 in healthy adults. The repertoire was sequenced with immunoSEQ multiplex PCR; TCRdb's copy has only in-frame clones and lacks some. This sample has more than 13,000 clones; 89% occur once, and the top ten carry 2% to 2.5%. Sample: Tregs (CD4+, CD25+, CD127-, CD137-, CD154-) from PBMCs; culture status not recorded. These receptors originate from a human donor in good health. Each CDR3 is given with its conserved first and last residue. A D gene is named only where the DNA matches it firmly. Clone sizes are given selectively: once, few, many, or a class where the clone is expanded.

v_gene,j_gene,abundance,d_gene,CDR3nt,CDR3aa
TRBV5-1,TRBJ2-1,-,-,TGCGCCAGCAGCTGGGGTTCCAACAATGAGCAGTTCTTC,CASSWGSNNEQFF
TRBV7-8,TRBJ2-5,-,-,TGTGCCAGCAGCCGGGGACGGAGGCAAGAGACCCAGTACTTC,CASSRGRRQETQYF
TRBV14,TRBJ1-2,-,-,TGTGCCAGCAGACAAGCCGGGACCGATTATGGCTACACCTTC,CASRQAGTDYGYTF
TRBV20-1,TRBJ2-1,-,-,TGCAGTGCTGCCGGGCAGTTCTTC,CSAAGQFF
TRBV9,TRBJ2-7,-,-,TGTGCCAGCAGCGCATCGCCATTGTACGAGCAGTACTTC,CASSASPLYEQYF
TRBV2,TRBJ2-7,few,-,TGTGCCAGCAGTGAAGGCTGGCTCTCCTACGAGCAGTACTTC,CASSEGWLSYEQYF
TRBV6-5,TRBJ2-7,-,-,TGTGCCAGCAGTTCGACCGCCTACGAGCAGTACTTC,CASSSTAYEQYF
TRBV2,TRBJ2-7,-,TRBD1,TGTGCCAGCAAGGGGGACAGGGCCCTTTCCTACGAGCAGTACTTC,CASKGDRALSYEQYF
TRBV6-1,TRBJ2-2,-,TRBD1,TGTGCCAGCAGAACAGACAGGGTGGTCACCGGGGAGCTGTTTTTT,CASRTDRVVTGELFF
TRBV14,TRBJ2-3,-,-,TGTGCCTCGTCCCTGGGGGACACGCAGTATTTT,CASSLGDTQYF
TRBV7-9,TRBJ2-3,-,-,TGTGCCAGCAGCCGTATACAGGGAGGAAGAGATACGCAGTATTTT,CASSRIQGGRDTQYF
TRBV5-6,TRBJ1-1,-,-,TGTGCCAGCAGTATGACAGGAGAGAACACTGAAGCTTTCTTT,CASSMTGENTEAFF
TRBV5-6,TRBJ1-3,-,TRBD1,TGTGCCAGCAGCTCCCAGGGGGCGCTTGGAAACACCATATATTTT,CASSSQGALGNTIYF
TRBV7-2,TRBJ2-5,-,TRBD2,TGTGCCAGCAGCTTAGAGTGGGGGCTAGCGGGGGTGGCGACCCAGTACTTC,CASSLEWGLAGVATQYF
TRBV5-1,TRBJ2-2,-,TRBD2,TGCGCCAGCAGCTTGCGGGGGGGACACAACACCGGGGAGCTGTTTTTT,CASSLRGGHNTGELFF
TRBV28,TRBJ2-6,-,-,TGTGCCAGCAGTTTAAGTGGGTACGGAGTCTCTGGGGCCAACGTCCTGACTTTC,CASSLSGYGVSGANVLTF
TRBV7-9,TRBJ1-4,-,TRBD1,TGTGCCAGCAGCATCCGCGGACAGGGGGAAAAACTGTTTTTT,CASSIRGQGEKLFF
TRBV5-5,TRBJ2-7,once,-,TGTGCCAGCAGCTTGTCAACGGGGGGCCCCTACGAGCAGTACTTC,CASSLSTGGPYEQYF
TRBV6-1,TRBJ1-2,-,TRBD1,TGTGCCAGCAGTCCCGACAGGGATAGTGGCTACACCTTC,CASSPDRDSGYTF
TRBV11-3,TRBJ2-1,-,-,TGTGCCAGCAGCTTAGATTCAGATAACTACAATGAGCAGTTCTTC,CASSLDSDNYNEQFF
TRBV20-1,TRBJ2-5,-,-,TGCAGTGCTAGCCTCCAAGAGACCCAGTACTTC,CSASLQETQYF
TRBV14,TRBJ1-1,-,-,TGTGCCAGCAGCCAAGATAACGGGGATGAAGCTTTCTTT,CASSQDNGDEAFF
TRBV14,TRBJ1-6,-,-,TGTGCCAGCAGCCAAGATTATTCACCCCTCCACTTT,CASSQDYSPLHF
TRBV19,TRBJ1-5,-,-,TGTGCCAGTAGTACAGGGTTCCAGCCCCAGCATTTT,CASSTGFQPQHF
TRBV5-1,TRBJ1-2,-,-,TGCGCCAGCAGCCCTCGCGGTGCTATGGGCTACACCTTC,CASSPRGAMGYTF
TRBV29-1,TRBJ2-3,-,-,TGCAGCGTTGAGGAGGGCACAGATACGCAGTATTTT,CSVEEGTDTQYF
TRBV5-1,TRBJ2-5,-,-,TGCGCCAGCAGCTTCCTACGGGGCGGAGAAGAGACCCAGTACTTC,CASSFLRGGEETQYF
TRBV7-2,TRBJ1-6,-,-,TGTGCCAGCAGCTCCCTGGGCGGTTCACCCCTCCACTTT,CASSSLGGSPLHF
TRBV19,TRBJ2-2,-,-,TGTGCCAGTAGTGTATGGACGGACACCGGGGAGCTGTTTTTT,CASSVWTDTGELFF
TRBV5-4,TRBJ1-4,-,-,TGTGCCAGCAGCCTCGGGGGCGGGGCTGGTGAAAAACTGTTTTTT,CASSLGGGAGEKLFF
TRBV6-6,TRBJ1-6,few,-,TGTGCCAGCGCGGCGGGGTTTTATTCACCCCTCCACTTT,CASAAGFYSPLHF
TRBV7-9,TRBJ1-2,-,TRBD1,TGTGCCAGCAGCTTAACTACAGGGGGCGAAGGCTACACCTTC,CASSLTTGGEGYTF
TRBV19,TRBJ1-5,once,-,TGTGCCAGTAGTATAGGGCACAGGTACTTCCTTAGCAATCAGCCCCAGCATTTT,CASSIGHRYFLSNQPQHF
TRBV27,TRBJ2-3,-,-,TGTGCCACTTCGTTCGGTACCGCCAGTACGCAGTATTTT,CATSFGTASTQYF
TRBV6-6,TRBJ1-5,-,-,TGTGCCAGCAGGGGTTTCCGCAATCAGCCCCAGCATTTT,CASRGFRNQPQHF
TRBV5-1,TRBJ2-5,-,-,TGCGCCAGCAGCCCGGGTTCGGGGACCCAGTACTTC,CASSPGSGTQYF
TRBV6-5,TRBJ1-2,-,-,TGTGCCAGCACCGACGACACTGCTTATGGCTACACCTTC,CASTDDTAYGYTF
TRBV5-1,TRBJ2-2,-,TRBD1,TGCGCCAGCAGCTTGAACAGGGGGCGAAACACCGGGGAGCTGTTTTTT,CASSLNRGRNTGELFF
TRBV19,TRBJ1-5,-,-,TGTGCCAGTAGTATCGCACGGGCCGCGGCCCAGCATTTT,CASSIARAAAQHF
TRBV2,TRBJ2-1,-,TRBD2,TGTGCCAGCAGTGAAATAGCGGGGGTGGGAAATGAGCAGTTCTTC,CASSEIAGVGNEQFF
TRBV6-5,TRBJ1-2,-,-,TGTGCCAGCAGATCAGGGCGTAACTATGGCTACACCTTC,CASRSGRNYGYTF
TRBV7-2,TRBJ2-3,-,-,TGTGCCAGCAGCTTAAGGTCAAACCATTTCACAGATACGCAGTATTTT,CASSLRSNHFTDTQYF
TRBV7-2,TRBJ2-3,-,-,TGTGCCAGCAGCTTGACTTACGGGGCAGGAGTAGGGGGGCAGTATTTT,CASSLTYGAGVGGQYF
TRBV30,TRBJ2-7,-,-,TGTGCCTGGAGTGTAAGACGGGGGATAGGGAACGAGCAGTACTTC,CAWSVRRGIGNEQYF
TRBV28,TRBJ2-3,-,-,TGTGCCAGCAGTTTAAGTCGTTTTAGCGCAGATACGCAGTATTTT,CASSLSRFSADTQYF
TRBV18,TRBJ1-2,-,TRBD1,TGTGCCAGCTCACCCTCAGGACAGGCTACTTATGGCTACACCTTC,CASSPSGQATYGYTF
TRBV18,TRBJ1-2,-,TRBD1,TGTGCCAGCTCACGAATTAGACCCCTGACAGGGCCGGGTGGCTACACCTTC,CASSRIRPLTGPGGYTF
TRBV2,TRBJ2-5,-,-,TGTGCCAGCAGTGAGACTATCCCCCCCTCGGGGGAGACCCAGTACTTC,CASSETIPPSGETQYF